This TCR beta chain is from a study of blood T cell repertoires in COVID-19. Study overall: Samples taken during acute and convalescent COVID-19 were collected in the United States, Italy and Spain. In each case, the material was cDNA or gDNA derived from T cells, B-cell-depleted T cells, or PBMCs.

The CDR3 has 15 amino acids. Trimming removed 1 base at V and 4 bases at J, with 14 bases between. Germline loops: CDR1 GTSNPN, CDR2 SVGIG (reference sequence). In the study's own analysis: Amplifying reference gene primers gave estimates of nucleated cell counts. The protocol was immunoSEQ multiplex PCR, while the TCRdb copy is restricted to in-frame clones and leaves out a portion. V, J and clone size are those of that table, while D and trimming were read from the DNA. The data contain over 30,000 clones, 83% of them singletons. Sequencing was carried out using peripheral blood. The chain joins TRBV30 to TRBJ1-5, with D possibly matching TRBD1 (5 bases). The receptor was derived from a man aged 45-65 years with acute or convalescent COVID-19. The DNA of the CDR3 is TGTGCCTGGAGTGCCAAGGGACTCTATAATCAGCCCCAGCATTTT. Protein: CAWSAKGLYNQPQHF.